These 2 T cell receptor beta chains came from one sample sequenced in a study of response to subunit inactivated influenza vaccine. TCRdb fed the RT-PCR reads into MiXCR, producing one record per CDR3 protein. The profile shows about 530,000 distinct CDR3 sequences, approximately 10% of them singletons. Sequences were derived from PBMCs from blood, sampled on the day of vaccination. Receptors were obtained from a man aged 45 to 65 who received an inactivated influenza vaccine.

This clonotype was picked up a small number of times. The V and J genes are TRBV12-3 or TRBV12-4 and TRBJ1-6; D is unclear. The CDR3 runs 14 residues. V was shortened by 9 bases and J by 5 bases, with 14 bases between the two germline ends. The CDR3 region has the DNA TGTGCCAGTAACAGTGGCGGGCATAATTCACCCCTCCACTTT. As protein: CASNSGGHNSPLHF.

This clonotype has ten or more counts. This rearrangement joins TRBV20-1 to TRBJ2-7, with D maybe TRBD2 (6 bases). CDR1 is DFQATT, CDR2 SNEGSKA, per germline (reference sequence). V lost 8 bases and J lost 0, with 11 bases in between. There are 12 residues in the CDR3. The CDR3 sequence: CSPGLTSYEQYF. The CDR3 coding sequence is TGCAGTCCCGGACTAACCTCCTACGAGCAGTACTTC.